This T cell receptor (beta chain) originates from a study of naive and memory T cell subsets. This clonotype has only a few counts. The CDR3 totals 16 residues. Trimming shortened V by 5 bases and J by 1 base, and 16 bases separated the two germline ends. Ligated cDNA underwent four rounds of PCR with nested alpha and beta constant region primers and SP2. TCRdb processed the 5' RACE reads anew with MiXCR; each CDR3 protein has one entry. This table holds tens of thousands of distinct CDR3 sequences, over 6% found once. A UMI-containing oligonucleotide was joined by 3' ligation to the TCR cDNA template. RNA was extracted from less than 3 ml of whole blood of healthy adults.

This sequence was found in a female donor in good health. V usage is TRBV12-3 or TRBV12-4 and J usage is TRBJ2-3; a weak D match, TRBD1 (6 bases). For the CDR3, the DNA is TGTGCCAGCAGTATCGGACCCAGGGGCCGCACAGATACGCAGTATTTT. The encoded protein is CASSIGPRGRTDTQYF.